The 14 T cell receptor beta chains presented below share a single source sample, sequenced in a study of blood T cells in healthy people across ages. A J-beta primer mix and a sample-barcoded 5' primer were used in a second PCR of about 7 to 11 cycles. TCRdb called the 5' RACE reads again in MiXCR, with one record for every CDR3 protein. The repertoire holds 800,000 to 950,000 distinct CDR3 sequences, with under 35% as singletons. The same data also contributed to another study, on T cells of mothers and their children.

The sample was blood. The receptors were gathered from a woman aged 35 to 49 in good health.

The table lists this clonotype with many counts. This chain joins TRBV12-3 or TRBV12-4 and TRBJ1-2, with unresolved D. CDR3 size: 13 residues. The germline V and J ends were trimmed by 6 bases and 8 bases, with 16 bases remaining between them. The CDR3, as DNA: TGTGCCAGCAGCCTCGGGAACACGGGGGGCTACACCTTC. Encoded protein: CASSLGNTGGYTF.

There are a few counts of this clonotype. The V gene is TRBV19, the J gene TRBJ2-7; TRBD1 agrees at 10 bases. J gave up 2 bases and V 4 bases, and 5 bases lay outside the gene matches. This CDR3 is 15 amino acids long. Germline V gene lookup returns CDR1 LNHDA and CDR2 SQIVND (reference sequence). This chain's CDR3 is CASSTGTGVTYEQYF. CDR3 bases: TGTGCCAGTAGTACCGGGACAGGGGTAACCTACGAGCAGTACTTC.

The chain combines TRBV7-9 with TRBJ2-3; D unresolved. The CDR3 is 15 residues long. The ends were cut back, 1 base at V and 3 bases at J, with 11 bases in the middle. Looked up from germline, CDR1 is SEHNR and CDR2 is FQNEAQ (reference sequence). As DNA, the CDR3 is TGTGCCAGCAGCTTAGAGGCCAGAATGACAGATACGCAGTATTTT. Protein: CASSLEARMTDTQYF.

This clonotype has only a few counts. A read error may explain this, as a much larger clone is one base away. Written as DNA, the CDR3 is TGCGCCAGCAGCCCCTCAGGACACCACGAGCGGTACTTC. Protein product: CASSPSGHHERYF. The chain joins TRBV5-1 to TRBJ2-5; possible D gene TRBD1, 5 bases. The CDR3 length is 13 residues. The germline gives CDR1 SGHRS, CDR2 YFSETQ. Trimming pared 4 bases from V and 13 bases from J, leaving 20 bases between.

This clonotype was observed a handful of times. The chain is built from TRBV5-1 and TRBJ1-3, with unresolved D. Germline V gene lookup returns CDR1 SGHRS and CDR2 YFSETQ. The length of the CDR3 is 15 residues. Trimming stripped 3 bases from V and 0 bases from J, with 10 bases between. The CDR3, as DNA: TGCGCCAGCAGCTCTCGGGTAGGCTCTGGAAACACCATATATTTT. This sequence encodes CASSSRVGSGNTIYF.

The chain couples TRBV5-1 to TRBJ2-3; tentatively, D is TRBD1 or TRBD2 (5 bases each). Per the germline V gene, CDR1 is SGHRS and CDR2 is YFSETQ. V lost 1 base and J 3 bases, leaving 21 bases between the germline ends. The CDR3 totals 18 residues. CDR3 sequence: CASSLSSTRWGSTDTQYF. The CDR3 DNA sequence: TGCGCCAGCAGCTTGAGCAGTACCCGCTGGGGGTCGACAGATACGCAGTATTTT.

In its sample, this clonotype was seen a few times. V usage is TRBV10-3 and J usage is TRBJ2-1; D tentatively reads TRBD1 or TRBD2 (5 bases each). The CDR3 totals 14 residues. Germline CDR1 is ENHRY and CDR2 is SYGVKD. The V and J ends lost 6 bases and 8 bases respectively, with 17 bases between them. This CDR3 is CAIREVGTPDEQFF. As DNA, the CDR3 is TGTGCCATCAGGGAGGTGGGGACCCCAGATGAGCAGTTCTTC.

In nucleotides, the CDR3 is TGTGCCAGCACCAGGGCCCATTTGGATAGCAATGAGCAGTTCTTC. This gives the protein CASTRAHLDSNEQFF. The chain is built from TRBV12-3 or TRBV12-4 and TRBJ2-1; a weak D match, TRBD1 (5 bases). V dropped 7 bases and J dropped 6 bases, with 19 bases sitting between them. The CDR3 is 15 amino acids.

This clonotype was observed many times. The chain is built from TRBV15 and TRBJ2-7, with 8 bases matching TRBD1. The CDR3 sequence is 16 residues long. Germline loops: CDR1 LNHNV, CDR2 YYDKDF (reference sequence). The V segment lost 0 bases and the J segment 7 bases; nucleotides outside the gene matches: 11. The CDR3 nucleotides read TGTGCCACCAGCAGAGATCGTCCGCAGGGGGCGATTGAGCAGTACTTC. Protein: CATSRDRPQGAIEQYF. Drawing the rest from reference TRBV15 and TRBJ2-7, the complete variable domain is DAMVIQNPRYQVTQFGKPVTLSCSQTLNHNVMYWYQQKSSQAPKLLFHYYDKDFNNEADTPDNFQSRRPNTSFCFLDIRSPGLGDTAMYLCATSRDRPQGAIEQYFGPGTRLTVT.

This clonotype has only a few counts. This may stem from a read error, because a much larger clone lies one nucleotide away. The chain recombines TRBV15 with TRBJ2-5, with D perhaps being TRBD1 or TRBD2 (7 bases each). V was clipped by 5 bases and J by 5 bases, with 12 bases between them. This CDR3 contains 13 residues. Germline V gene lookup returns CDR1 LNHNV and CDR2 YYDKDF (reference sequence). The CDR3 DNA is TGTGCCACCAGCGGGCAGGGGGGGGAGACCCAGTACTTC. Protein: CATSGQGGETQYF.

The CDR3 sequence: CSAKTGMDTEAFF. The DNA for the CDR3 is TGCAGTGCTAAAACAGGGATGGACACTGAAGCTTTCTTT. This chain joins TRBV20-1 and TRBJ1-1; D is perhaps TRBD1 (6 bases). CDR1 DFQATT and CDR2 SNEGSKA come from the germline V gene (reference sequence). This CDR3 has 13 residues. The ends were cut back, 4 bases at V and 3 bases at J, with 12 bases in the middle.

This clonotype was detected many times. V is TRBV6-5 and J is TRBJ1-2; the match to TRBD1 covers 7 bases. The CDR3 contains 13 residues. Trimming cost V 2 bases and J 8 bases; bases outside gene matches: 5. Germline CDR1 MNHEY, CDR2 SVGAGI. The CDR3 nucleotides read TGTGCCAGCAGTTACCGCACAGGGGAGGGCTACACCTTC. It yields the protein CASSYRTGEGYTF.

The chain links TRBV7-9 to TRBJ2-1, with 7 nucleotides matching TRBD2. Germline assignment: CDR1 SEHNR and CDR2 FQNEAQ (reference sequence). V dropped 2 bases and J dropped 7; count of bases not matched to a gene: 5. The CDR3 is 14 residues long. The CDR3 nucleotides are TGTGCCAGCAGCTTACTAGCGGAGAATAATGAGCAGTTCTTC. It encodes CASSLLAENNEQFF.

The CDR3 nucleotides read TGTGCCAGCAGCTTTATTAGCGACGAGCAGTACTTC. As protein: CASSFISDEQYF. The rearrangement joins TRBV7-2 to TRBJ2-7, with D tentatively TRBD2 (5 bases). Germline-derived CDR1 and CDR2 are SGHTA and FQGNSA. Trimming removed 3 bases at V and 5 bases at J, with 8 bases between. This CDR3 is 12 amino acids long.